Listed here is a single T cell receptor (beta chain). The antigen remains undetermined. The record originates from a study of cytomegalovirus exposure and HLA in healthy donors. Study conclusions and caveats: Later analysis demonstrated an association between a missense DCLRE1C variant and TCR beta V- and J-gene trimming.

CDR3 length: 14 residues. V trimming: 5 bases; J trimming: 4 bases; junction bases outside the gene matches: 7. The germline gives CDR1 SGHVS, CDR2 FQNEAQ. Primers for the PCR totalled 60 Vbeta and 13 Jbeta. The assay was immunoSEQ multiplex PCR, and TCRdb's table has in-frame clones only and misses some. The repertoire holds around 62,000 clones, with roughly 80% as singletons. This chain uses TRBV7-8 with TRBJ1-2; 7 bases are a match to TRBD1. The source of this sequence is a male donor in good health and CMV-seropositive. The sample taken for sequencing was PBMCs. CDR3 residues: CASSTRQGRYGYTF. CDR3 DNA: TGTGCCAGCAGCACCAGACAGGGACGCTATGGCTACACCTTC.